This T cell receptor beta chain was recorded in a study of T cell responses to AZD1222 COVID-19 vaccine. Findings and limits, study-wide: The reported proportion of spike-specific TCRs targeting unmutated variant regions was nearly half. Spike as a whole was targeted by vaccine-associated CD4 TCRs, dominant at 160-218 and 743-854. Spike-specific TCR breadth and depth went up after people got two AZD1222 doses.

TCRdb's table, derived via immunoSEQ multiplex PCR, lists solely in-frame clones and lacks some. Among approximately 150,000 clones listed, roughly nine tenths were seen once. Germline values: CDR1 MNHEY, CDR2 SVGAGI. The CDR3 is made up of 14 amino acids. Deletions cut 7 bases from V and 1 base from J, with 13 bases between. Concerning this clone: Antigen specificity is unknown.

The sequencing here drew on peripheral blood, taken 28 days after the second AZD1222 dose. The clonotype comes from an adult who received the AZD1222 COVID-19 vaccine. V gene TRBV6-5 combines with J gene TRBJ1-1; the D is unclear. CDR3 protein: CASKRRAENTEAFF. CDR3 DNA: TGTGCCAGCAAGAGGAGGGCCGAGAACACTGAAGCTTTCTTT.